The 21 T cell receptor beta chains presented below share a single source sample, sequenced in a study of CD8+CD57+ T cells in acquired aplastic anemia. CDR3 and TCR beta VDJ profiling relied on genomic DNA as the template. MiXCR, run by TCRdb on the reads, gives a single entry per CDR3 protein. The sample has 180,000 or so distinct CDR3 sequences; around half are singletons. It was patients with CD8+CD57+ cell expansion by flow cytometry who were chosen for sequencing. What was sequenced was sorted CD4+, CD8+, or CD8+CD57+ T cells (not recorded which) from PBMCs. The receptors were gathered from a human donor with aplastic anemia.

The chain employs TRBV29-1 and TRBJ2-2; no firm D call. There are 13 residues in the CDR3. V lost 4 bases, J lost 0 bases, and 6 bases lay in between. The germline gives CDR1 SQVTM, CDR2 ANQGSEA. The CDR3: CSVGAPNTGELFF. The CDR3 bases are TGCAGCGTTGGGGCGCCGAACACCGGGGAGCTGTTTTTT.

This clonotype was recorded a few times. The J gene is TRBJ1-1, the V gene TRBV24-1, with TRBD1 identical over 8 bases. Losses at the gene ends were 5 bases for V and 5 bases for J; bases not matched to a gene: 3. The CDR3 runs 13 residues. CDR1 is KGHDR, CDR2 SFDVKD, per germline. This CDR3 is CATSGTGGTEAFF. The CDR3 DNA reads as TGTGCCACCAGTGGCACAGGGGGGACTGAAGCTTTCTTT.

The table lists this clonotype with a few counts. The V and J genes are TRBV15 and TRBJ2-7, with 9 positions matching TRBD1. V lost 3 bases and J lost 7; bases outside the gene matches: 4. The CDR3 totals 13 residues. Germline loops: CDR1 LNHNV, CDR2 YYDKDF (reference sequence). CDR3 sequence (DNA): TGTGCCACCAGCAGGGACAGGGGACGGGAGCAGTACTTC. It yields the protein CATSRDRGREQYF.

This clonotype has just a few counts. The chain links TRBV12-3 or TRBV12-4 to TRBJ2-2, with 8 bases that match TRBD2. Unmatched junction bases numbered 4, after V lost 0 bases and J lost 4 bases. CDR3 length equals 16 residues. The CDR3 spells CASSLAGGRSTGELFF. The CDR3 DNA sequence: TGTGCCAGCAGTTTAGCTGGCGGGAGGAGCACCGGGGAGCTGTTTTTT.

This clonotype was seen a handful of times. V and J are TRBV2 and TRBJ2-7; D might be TRBD1 (5 bases). Deletions cut 5 bases from V and 0 bases from J, with 11 bases between. The CDR3 runs 14 residues. Germline CDR1 SNHLY, CDR2 FYNNEI. Written as DNA, the CDR3 is TGTGCCAGCAGTCCTACTACAGGCTCCTACGAGCAGTACTTC. Its translation is CASSPTTGSYEQYF.

In its sample, this clonotype was seen once. The rearrangement uses TRBV15 and TRBJ2-7, with a possible D match to TRBD1 (6 bases). The germline V gene has CDR1 LNHNV and CDR2 YYDKDF (reference sequence). This CDR3 region has 15 residues. The ends were cut back, 1 base at V and 0 bases at J, with 10 bases in the middle. CDR3 nucleotide sequence: TGTGCCACCAGCAGAGGTGGGGACAACTCCTACGAGCAGTACTTC. Protein product: CATSRGGDNSYEQYF.

The chain employs TRBV3-1 and TRBJ2-5; D ambiguous. The CDR3 contains 13 residues. Trimming pared 2 bases from V and 1 base from J, leaving 5 bases between. The germline V gene has CDR1 LGHDT and CDR2 YNNKEL (reference sequence). Here the CDR3 reads CASSQITQETQYF. The CDR3 region has the DNA TGTGCCAGCAGCCAAATCACCCAAGAGACCCAGTACTTC.

On this clonotype: A much bigger clone sits one base away, suggesting this may be a read error. The chain recombines TRBV5-1 with TRBJ2-2; no definite D call. Germline-derived CDR1 and CDR2 are SGHRS and YFSETQ. V lost 4 bases to trimming and J lost 4 bases, with 11 bases between them. The CDR3 consists of 14 residues. DNA of the CDR3: TGCGCCAGCAGCGACGGCGTGAGCACCGGGGAGCTGTTTTTT. Its protein is CASSDGVSTGELFF.

The J gene is TRBJ1-6, the V gene TRBV15, with D possibly matching TRBD1 (6 bases). The length of the CDR3 is 17 residues. Germline loops: CDR1 LNHNV, CDR2 YYDKDF (reference sequence). Trimming took 3 bases from V and 0 from J, leaving 12 bases between them. The DNA of the CDR3 is TGTGCCACCAGCAGGGGGGACACGGGCTCCTATAATTCACCCCTCCACTTT. Protein product: CATSRGDTGSYNSPLHF.

This chain connects TRBV5-1 to TRBJ2-4; D is possibly TRBD1 or TRBD2 (5 bases each). The V end lost 4 bases, the J end lost 4 bases, and 21 bases lay between the germline ends. The V gene's germline CDR1 is SGHRS and CDR2 YFSETQ. The length of the CDR3 is 17 residues. The CDR3 DNA reads TGCGCCAGCAGCGTAGGGCCGGGGCTCCGATTAAAAAACATTCAGTACTTC. It specifies CASSVGPGLRLKNIQYF. Drawing the rest from reference TRBV5-1 and TRBJ2-4, the complete variable domain is KAGVTQTPRYLIKTRGQQVTLSCSPISGHRSVSWYQQTPGQGLQFLFEYFSETQRNKGNFPGRFSGRQFSNSRSEMNVSTLELGDSALYLCASSVGPGLRLKNIQYFGAGTRLSVL.

Of note for this clonotype: With a much larger clone just one base away, this may be a read error. V is TRBV9 and J is TRBJ1-4, with a weak D call TRBD1 (5 bases). The germline gives CDR1 SGDLS, CDR2 YYNGEE. The CDR3 sequence is 14 residues long. In DNA form, the CDR3 reads TGTGCCAGCAGCGTAGCCAGGGTCGATGAAAGACTGTTTTTT. It is translated as CASSVARVDERLFF.

This clonotype has more than one count but fewer than ten. The rearrangement joins TRBV6-2 or TRBV6-3 to TRBJ2-7; 10 positions match TRBD2. CDR1 is MNHEY, CDR2 SVGEGT, per germline. V shed 5 bases, J shed 6 bases, and the junction held 7 bases outside the gene matches. The CDR3 is 14 amino acids. The CDR3 DNA reads TGTGCCAGCAGTCAACCGGGACTAGCGACCGAGCAGTACTTC. Amino acids: CASSQPGLATEQYF.

The chain links TRBV24-1 to TRBJ1-2; 8 positions match TRBD1. Looked up from germline, CDR1 is KGHDR and CDR2 is SFDVKD. The CDR3 length is 16 residues. V shed 3 bases and J 6 bases; nucleotides not matched to a gene: 11. CDR3 nucleotide sequence: TGTGCCACCAGTGATCCGACCCGGACAGGGTTTGATGGCTACACCTTC. This codes for CATSDPTRTGFDGYTF.

The rearrangement links TRBV19 to TRBJ1-2; TRBD1 might be the D (5 bases). The length of the CDR3 is 13 residues. CDR1 is LNHDA, CDR2 SQIVND, per germline (reference sequence). The V and J ends lost 3 bases and 8 bases respectively, with 13 bases between them. This CDR3 reads CASSMFGAEGYTF. In nucleotides, the CDR3 is TGTGCCAGTAGTATGTTCGGGGCGGAAGGCTACACCTTC.

This clonotype was recorded many times. The rearrangement joins TRBV5-1 to TRBJ2-7; 10 bases fit TRBD2. CDR1 and CDR2 from the germline V gene are SGHRS and YFSETQ. Trimming took 0 bases from V and 3 from J; bases not matched to a gene: 6. The CDR3 loop spans 16 amino acids. The CDR3 DNA reads TGCGCCAGCAGCTTGGGGCCTAGCGGGGGCAACTACGAGCAGTACTTC. This gives the protein CASSLGPSGGNYEQYF.

This clonotype was observed at least ten times. The chain joins TRBV5-1 to TRBJ2-2; 10 bases are shared with TRBD2. Germline V gene data show CDR1 as SGHRS and CDR2 as YFSETQ. V gave up 1 base and J gave up 4 bases; unmatched junction bases: 10. CDR3 size: 18 residues. The CDR3 DNA is TGCGCCAGCAGCTTGTCGGCTAGCGGGGGCCTAATCACCGGGGAGCTGTTTTTT. Translated, it gives CASSLSASGGLITGELFF.

V is TRBV7-9 and J is TRBJ1-2, with D hard to call. Germline V gives CDR1 SEHNR, CDR2 FQNEAQ (reference sequence). CDR3 length equals 15 residues. V was clipped by 1 base and J by 8 bases, with 17 bases between them. The CDR3 sequence is CASSLGASGRAGYTF. CDR3 nucleotides: TGTGCCAGCAGCTTAGGCGCTAGCGGGAGGGCAGGCTACACCTTC.

The V and J genes are TRBV20-1 and TRBJ1-2; D not resolved. This CDR3 contains 13 residues. V was clipped by 3 bases and J by 4 bases, with 12 bases between them. The germline V gene has CDR1 DFQATT and CDR2 SNEGSKA (reference sequence). The CDR3 reads CSASPEEGYGYTF. CDR3 DNA: TGCAGTGCTAGTCCCGAGGAGGGCTATGGCTACACCTTC.

This clonotype was seen ten or more times. J is TRBJ2-5 and V is TRBV5-1; 9 bases are a match to TRBD1. Germline assignment: CDR1 SGHRS and CDR2 YFSETQ. This CDR3 is 15 amino acids long. With V trimmed by 4 bases and J by 0 bases, 4 bases remained unmatched. DNA of the CDR3: TGCGCCAGCAGCAGGACAGGGGCGTACCAAGAGACCCAGTACTTC. Its translation is CASSRTGAYQETQYF. Drawing the rest from reference TRBV5-1 and TRBJ2-5, the complete variable domain is KAGVTQTPRYLIKTRGQQVTLSCSPISGHRSVSWYQQTPGQGLQFLFEYFSETQRNKGNFPGRFSGRQFSNSRSEMNVSTLELGDSALYLCASSRTGAYQETQYFGPGTRLLVL.

This chain joins TRBV4-3 and TRBJ2-7; 11 positions agree with TRBD1. Germline V gene data show CDR1 as LGHNA and CDR2 as YSLEER. Losses at the gene ends were 3 bases for V and 5 bases for J; bases not matched to a gene: 6. The CDR3 covers 15 residues. The CDR3 DNA reads TGCGCCAGCAGCCAGGGACAGGGGGTGTTTGACGAGCAGTACTTC. It translates to CASSQGQGVFDEQYF.

This clonotype occurred many times. The chain carries TRBV12-3 or TRBV12-4 and TRBJ1-2; 7 bases fit TRBD1. The CDR3 loop spans 15 amino acids. The junction had 9 bases not matched to a gene; V was cut back by 6 bases and J by 2 bases. CDR3 residues: CASRRTPGQNYGYTF. CDR3 DNA: TGTGCCAGCAGACGTACTCCGGGACAGAACTATGGCTACACCTTC.